Each of the 15 T cell receptor beta chains below was sequenced from the same sample in a study of blood T cell repertoires in COVID-19. Profiling relied on immunoSEQ multiplex PCR, and the TCRdb table lists in-frame clones only, not all of them. Among some 290,000 clones, approximately 91% were seen once, and the ten largest hold about 4%. Source material: PBMCs or T cells enriched from blood (not recorded which). The receptors were sampled from a woman in her 30s who had been exposed to COVID-19.

This clone was picked up one time. The chain uses TRBV30 and TRBJ1-1; D uncertain. CDR3 length: 12 amino acids. Germline V lookup: CDR1 GTSNPN, CDR2 SVGIG (reference sequence). The V gene lost 1 base and the J gene lost 1 base, with 4 bases spanning the gap. As DNA, the CDR3 is TGTGCCTGGAGTGCAGGGAACACTGAAGCTTTCTTT. It codes for CAWSAGNTEAFF.

V usage is TRBV27 and J usage is TRBJ1-5; 8 bases fit TRBD1. CDR1 MNHEY and CDR2 SMNVEV come from the germline V gene (reference sequence). The J segment lost 0 bases and the V segment lost 10 bases, leaving 5 bases of the junction unmatched. This CDR3 is built from 14 residues. The CDR3 bases are TGTGCCACTCGAACAGGGGGTAGCAATCAGCCCCAGCATTTT. This codes for CATRTGGSNQPQHF.

This clone has a handful of counts. CDR3 loop: CASSRGQGLEKLFF. The CDR3 nucleotides are TGTGCCAGCAGTAGAGGACAGGGACTTGAAAAACTGTTTTTT. The rearrangement links TRBV9 to TRBJ1-4; TRBD1 matches at 8 bases. The J segment lost 7 bases and the V segment lost 5 bases, leaving 7 bases of the junction unmatched. The length of the CDR3 is 14 residues. Looked up from germline, CDR1 is SGDLS and CDR2 is YYNGEE.

The V call is TRBV5-4, the J call TRBJ1-4, with 9 bases lining up with TRBD1. Germline V gene lookup returns CDR1 SGHNT and CDR2 YYREEE (reference sequence). V shed 2 bases and J 0 bases; nucleotides not matched to a gene: 8. The CDR3 totals 18 residues. The CDR3 DNA sequence: TGTGCCAGCAGCTTCGGAACAGGGGGCTGGGCAACTAATGAAAAACTGTTTTTT. Translating it yields CASSFGTGGWATNEKLFF.

J is TRBJ2-1 and V is TRBV5-1; perhaps TRBD2 as D (7 bases). CDR3 length: 15 residues. V gave up 4 bases and J gave up 4 bases, with 15 bases separating them. Looked up from germline, CDR1 is SGHRS and CDR2 is YFSETQ. The CDR3 loop is CASSPGGGAYNEQFF. As DNA, the CDR3 is TGCGCCAGCAGCCCTGGAGGGGGGGCTTACAATGAGCAGTTCTTC. The entire variable domain, with the rest obtained from reference TRBV5-1 and TRBJ2-1, is as follows: KAGVTQTPRYLIKTRGQQVTLSCSPISGHRSVSWYQQTPGQGLQFLFEYFSETQRNKGNFPGRFSGRQFSNSRSEMNVSTLELGDSALYLCASSPGGGAYNEQFFGPGTRLTVL.

The rearrangement links TRBV5-1 to TRBJ1-6, with TRBD1 matching 9 bases. CDR3 size: 16 residues. Per the germline V gene, CDR1 is SGHRS and CDR2 is YFSETQ. V shed 4 bases, J shed 2 bases, and the junction held 4 bases outside the gene matches. CDR3 residues: CASSLGQGPYNSPLHF. The CDR3 DNA follows: TGCGCCAGCAGCCTGGGACAGGGCCCCTATAATTCACCCCTCCACTTT.

The rearrangement links TRBV3-1 (or the pseudogene TRBV3-2) to TRBJ2-1; 9 bases map to TRBD2. V lost 3 bases, J lost 5 bases, and 14 bases stayed unmatched. CDR3 size: 18 residues. Per the germline V gene, CDR1 is LGHDT and CDR2 is YNNKEL (reference sequence). This CDR3 is CASSHLRLLAGANNEQFF. CDR3 sequence (DNA): TGTGCCAGCAGCCACCTCCGCCTTTTAGCGGGGGCCAACAATGAGCAGTTCTTC.

V usage is TRBV2 and J usage is TRBJ1-1; TRBD1 matches 10 bases. The ends lost 8 bases at V and 0 bases at J; junction bases unmatched: 6. The CDR3 has 15 amino acids. Germline CDR1 reads SNHLY; CDR2 reads FYNNEI. The CDR3 coding sequence is TGTGCCAGCGCGCGACAGGGGGCTATGAACACTGAAGCTTTCTTT. Translated: CASARQGAMNTEAFF.

V usage is TRBV2 and J usage is TRBJ2-3, with 9 bases that match TRBD2. V shed 10 bases and J 2 bases; nucleotides not matched to a gene: 7. Germline assignment: CDR1 SNHLY and CDR2 FYNNEI. The CDR3 is made up of 14 amino acids. This CDR3 reads CATKSGGYTDTQYF. The CDR3 DNA follows: TGTGCCACTAAGAGCGGGGGGTACACAGATACGCAGTATTTT. The complete variable domain, with remaining parts taken from reference TRBV2 and TRBJ2-3, reads EPEVTQTPSHQVTQMGQEVILRCVPISNHLYFYWYRQILGQKVEFLVSFYNNEISEKSEIFDDQFSVERPDGSNFTLKIRSTKLEDSAMYFCATKSGGYTDTQYFGPGTRLTVL.

The rearrangement links TRBV29-1 to TRBJ2-5, with D maybe TRBD1 (5 bases). V lost 3 bases and J 7 bases, leaving 12 bases between the germline ends. The CDR3 is 12 amino acids. Germline V gene data show CDR1 as SQVTM and CDR2 as ANQGSEA. CDR3 residues: CSVDRAGRTQYF. For the CDR3, the DNA is TGCAGCGTTGACAGGGCTGGGCGGACCCAGTACTTC.

The chain uses TRBV4-1 and TRBJ1-5, with 7 positions matching TRBD1. Germline V gene data show CDR1 as MGHRA and CDR2 as YSYEKL. J was trimmed by 5 bases and V by 1 base; bases with no gene match: 8. The CDR3 contains 16 residues. CDR3 protein: CASSQVPGQVDQPQHF. Here the CDR3 DNA reads TGCGCCAGCAGCCAAGTTCCCGGACAGGTAGATCAGCCCCAGCATTTT.

The V gene is TRBV7-2, the J gene TRBJ1-2, with D perhaps TRBD1 (6 bases). CDR3 length equals 12 residues. CDR1 and CDR2 (germline): SGHTA, FQGNSA. Trimming took off 5 bases at V and 8 bases at J, with 12 bases between the two ends. CDR3 sequence: CASSLQGFGYTF. The CDR3 DNA reads as TGTGCCAGCAGCCTTCAGGGGTTCGGCTACACCTTC.

J is TRBJ1-5 and V is TRBV5-3; the D is unclear. TRBV5-3 is an open reading frame whose function is uncertain. The CDR3 is 16 residues long. With 0 bases removed from V and 1 base from J, the gap between germline ends came to 11 bases. In nucleotides, the CDR3 is TGTGCCAGAAGCTTGGCTTGTGGGCTAAGCAATCAGCCCCAGCATTTT. Translated, it gives CARSLACGLSNQPQHF.

The chain employs TRBV29-1 and TRBJ1-6, with TRBD1 identical over 8 bases. The CDR3 is 13 residues long. In germline, CDR1 is SQVTM, CDR2 ANQGSEA. V gave up 6 bases and J gave up 7 bases; unmatched junction bases: 5. In nucleotides, the CDR3 is TGCAGCGTCCGACAGGGGAACAATTCACCCCTCCACTTT. It yields the protein CSVRQGNNSPLHF. The full variable domain, rest sourced from reference TRBV29-1 and TRBJ1-6, is SAVISQKPSRDICQRGTSLTIQCQVDSQVTMMFWYRQQPGQSLTLIATANQGSEATYESGFVIDKFPISRPNLTFSTLTVSNMSPEDSSIYLCSVRQGNNSPLHFGNGTRLTVT.

This clone was seen just once. The chain joins TRBV4-2 to TRBJ2-5; TRBD2 matches 9 bases. Trimming removed 0 bases from V and 5 bases from J; junction bases left unmatched: 10. From germline, CDR1 is LGHNA and CDR2 YNFKEQ. The CDR3 is 17 amino acids. The CDR3 sequence: CASSQDGQRGVGETQYF. The CDR3 nucleotides are TGTGCCAGCAGCCAAGATGGGCAGCGGGGGGTGGGGGAGACCCAGTACTTC.